The clone carrying this T cell receptor (beta chain) showed up many times. Its antigen is currently unknown. The data derive from a study of spatial heterogeneity in lung cancer. Findings of the study overall: Ubiquitous and regional expanded TCR counts tracked ubiquitous and regional nonsynonymous mutations, respectively. Expanded intratumoral alpha and beta TCR counts tracked tumor mutation counts.

Stated time point: sample taken at primary tumor resection. There were around 72 donors, all of them untreated patients with early-stage non-small cell lung cancer. No cells were sorted before sequencing. The whole RNA sequenced was extracted from tumor, nontumor lung or frozen PBMC. CDR1 DFQATT and CDR2 SNEGSKA come from the germline V gene (reference sequence). V shed 6 bases and J 5 bases; nucleotides not matched to a gene: 10. CDR3 size: 14 residues. Every TCR cDNA molecule bore its own unique molecular identifier. One entry per CDR3 protein, called by TCRdb with MiXCR from the 5' RACE reads. Of under 7,500 distinct CDR3 sequences in the sample, roughly a sixth were seen once.

The V and J genes are TRBV20-1 and TRBJ2-1; TRBD2 matches 7 bases. The receptor's source is a male donor with early-stage non-small cell lung cancer. Sample: lung tumor tissue, taken at surgery. CDR3 region: CSARESGTHNEQFF. The CDR3 DNA reads TGCAGTGCCAGGGAAAGCGGGACCCACAATGAGCAGTTCTTC.